This is a list of T cell receptor beta chains from one sample in a study of post-analysis software for immune sequencing data. MiXCR was run by TCRdb on the PCR reads, yielding one entry per CDR3 protein. This table holds 350,000 to 450,000 distinct CDR3 sequences, less than 35% found once. Source material: blood. The origin of the receptors is a girl under 18 with multiple sclerosis. Each CDR3 is given with its conserved first and last residue. Each record gives: CDR3 protein, CDR3 DNA, V gene, J gene, clone size, D gene. A D gene is named only where the DNA matches it firmly. Size is stated for part of the rows, as once, few or many counts, or as a class when the clone is expanded.

CDR3: CASSARESTGAFF
DNA: TGTGCCAGCAGCGCCAGGGAGAGCACTGGAGCTTTCTTT
V: TRBV9
J: TRBJ1-1
size: .
D: .

CDR3: CASSLGRDYEQYF
DNA: TGCGCCAGCAGCTTGGGACGGGACTACGAGCAGTACTTC
V: TRBV5-1
J: TRBJ2-7
size: many
D: .

CDR3: CASTAGQGGNQPQHF
DNA: TGTGCCAGCACCGCGGGACAGGGTGGCAATCAGCCCCAGCATTTT
V: TRBV12-3/TRBV12-4
J: TRBJ1-5
size: .
D: TRBD1

CDR3: CASAGQLNTEAFF
DNA: TGTGCCAGCGCGGGACAGTTGAACACTGAAGCTTTCTTT
V: TRBV12-3/TRBV12-4
J: TRBJ1-1
size: many
D: TRBD1

CDR3: CATSSPAGGPGNEQFF
DNA: TGTGCCACCAGCTCTCCGGCGGGGGGGCCAGGGAATGAGCAGTTCTTC
V: TRBV15
J: TRBJ2-1
size: few
D: TRBD2

CDR3: CASSLGTNYGYTF
DNA: TGTGCCAGCAGCTTAGGGACAAACTATGGCTACACCTTC
V: TRBV5-1
J: TRBJ1-2
size: medium-sized
D: .

CDR3: CSVELAGVRETQYF
DNA: TGCAGCGTTGAACTAGCGGGGGTCAGAGAGACCCAGTACTTC
V: TRBV29-1
J: TRBJ2-5
size: .
D: TRBD2

CDR3: CASRRTGVEQFF
DNA: TGTGCCAGCAGGCGTACAGGGGTTGAGCAGTTCTTC
V: TRBV6-2/TRBV6-3
J: TRBJ2-1
size: .
D: TRBD1

CDR3: CASSLISVETQYF
DNA: TGTGCCAGCAGTTTAATCAGTGTAGAGACCCAGTACTTC
V: TRBV12-3/TRBV12-4
J: TRBJ2-5
size: .
D: .

CDR3: CASSPTSGSEQYF
DNA: TGTGCCAGCAGCCCTACATCGGGAAGCGAGCAGTACTTC
V: TRBV7-9
J: TRBJ2-7
size: .
D: .

CDR3: CASSASSPRGLEQYF
DNA: TGTGCCAGCAGCGCCTCATCCCCCAGGGGGCTTGAGCAGTACTTC
V: TRBV11-2
J: TRBJ2-7
size: few
D: TRBD1

CDR3: CASSQGGGRPGPEAFF
DNA: TGCGCCAGCAGCCAAGGGGGGGGCAGGCCTGGACCTGAAGCTTTCTTT
V: TRBV4-3
J: TRBJ1-1
size: .
D: .

CDR3: CASSLVGVQTEAFF
DNA: TGTGCCAGCAGCTTGGTCGGGGTACAGACTGAAGCTTTCTTT
V: TRBV5-6
J: TRBJ1-1
size: once
D: .

CDR3: CASSLFHRGRDGYTF
DNA: TGTGCCAGCAGTTTATTCCACAGGGGGCGAGATGGCTACACCTTC
V: TRBV27
J: TRBJ1-2
size: .
D: TRBD1

CDR3: CASTSGGTQDTQYF
DNA: TGTGCCAGCACGAGCGGCGGAACGCAAGATACGCAGTATTTT
V: TRBV25-1
J: TRBJ2-3
size: few
D: .

CDR3: CASSLVLAGVDNEQFF
DNA: TGCGCCAGCAGCTTGGTACTAGCGGGGGTAGATAATGAGCAGTTCTTC
V: TRBV5-1
J: TRBJ2-1
size: .
D: TRBD2

CDR3: CASSFGGPRTEAFF
DNA: TGTGCCAGCAGTTTCGGGGGGCCGAGGACTGAAGCTTTCTTT
V: TRBV27
J: TRBJ1-1
size: few
D: .

CDR3: CASSNDRVLGESYNEQFF
DNA: TGTGCCAGCAGCAACGACAGGGTTTTGGGCGAATCCTACAATGAGCAGTTCTTC
V: TRBV7-9
J: TRBJ2-1
size: .
D: TRBD1

CDR3: CASSYSSEQYF
DNA: TGTGCCAGCAGTTACTCTTCCGAGCAGTACTTC
V: TRBV6-2/TRBV6-3
J: TRBJ2-7
size: .
D: .

CDR3: CSATPGLVAQPQHF
DNA: TGCAGTGCTACCCCAGGGTTAGTTGCCCAGCCCCAGCATTTT
V: TRBV20-1
J: TRBJ1-5
size: .
D: .

CDR3: CASSQGQNSNEQFF
DNA: TGCGCCAGCAGCCAAGGACAGAATAGCAATGAGCAGTTCTTC
V: TRBV4-1
J: TRBJ2-1
size: few
D: .

CDR3: CVASGGGADNEQFF
DNA: TGTGTCGCATCAGGAGGGGGGGCCGACAATGAGCAGTTCTTC
V: TRBV12-3/TRBV12-4
J: TRBJ2-1
size: .
D: .

CDR3: CSVVGVNTDTQYF
DNA: TGCAGCGTTGTGGGGGTCAACACAGATACGCAGTATTTT
V: TRBV29-1
J: TRBJ2-3
size: few
D: .

CDR3: CASSPFGLAGAGDTQYF
DNA: TGTGCCAGCAGTCCATTCGGACTAGCGGGGGCAGGGGATACGCAGTATTTT
V: TRBV6-1
J: TRBJ2-3
size: .
D: TRBD2

CDR3: CASSPTGDQPQHF
DNA: TGCGCCAGCAGTCCGACAGGGGACCAGCCCCAGCATTTT
V: TRBV9
J: TRBJ1-5
size: many
D: TRBD1

CDR3: CSARNPLAGDTDTQYF
DNA: TGCAGTGCTAGGAACCCACTAGCGGGGGACACAGATACGCAGTATTTT
V: TRBV20-1
J: TRBJ2-3
size: .
D: TRBD2

CDR3: CASSPRTSGAYEQYF
DNA: TGTGCCAGCAGCCCCCGGACTAGCGGGGCTTACGAGCAGTACTTC
V: TRBV7-2
J: TRBJ2-7
size: .
D: TRBD2

CDR3: CASSWTGTPLSYEQYF
DNA: TGTGCCAGCAGTTGGACCGGGACACCACTCTCCTACGAGCAGTACTTC
V: TRBV6-5
J: TRBJ2-7
size: .
D: .

CDR3: CASSRWDISYEQYF
DNA: TGTGCCAGCAGCCGGTGGGACATCTCCTACGAGCAGTACTTC
V: TRBV7-9
J: TRBJ2-7
size: .
D: .

CDR3: CASRQIVPTGQNYNEQFF
DNA: TGTGCCAGCAGGCAAATTGTCCCCACGGGACAGAACTACAATGAGCAGTTCTTC
V: TRBV13
J: TRBJ2-1
size: .
D: TRBD1

CDR3: CASSQEGANWGEQFF
DNA: TGCGCCAGCAGCCAAGAGGGGGCTAACTGGGGTGAGCAGTTCTTC
V: TRBV4-1
J: TRBJ2-1
size: .
D: .

CDR3: CASSPSGRAGETQYF
DNA: TGTGCCAGCAGCCCCTCGGGGAGGGCCGGAGAGACCCAGTACTTC
V: TRBV7-2
J: TRBJ2-5
size: .
D: TRBD2

CDR3: CASSGREGFQETQYF
DNA: TGTGCCAGCAGCGGAAGGGAAGGGTTCCAAGAGACCCAGTACTTC
V: TRBV6-1
J: TRBJ2-5
size: .
D: .

CDR3: CASSQDQTRRYNEQFF
DNA: TGTGCCAGCAGCCAAGATCAGACTCGGCGATACAATGAGCAGTTCTTC
V: TRBV3-1
J: TRBJ2-1
size: few
D: .

CDR3: CSARGGNQPQHF
DNA: TGCAGTGCTCGAGGGGGTAATCAGCCCCAGCATTTT
V: TRBV20-1
J: TRBJ1-5
size: .
D: .

CDR3: CASSLVANEQFF
DNA: TGTGCCAGCAGCTTAGTGGCGAATGAGCAGTTCTTC
V: TRBV13
J: TRBJ2-1
size: few
D: .

CDR3: CASTQHGGYSYEQYF
DNA: TGTGCCAGCACCCAACACGGGGGGTATTCCTACGAGCAGTACTTC
V: TRBV6-2/TRBV6-3
J: TRBJ2-7
size: few
D: TRBD2

CDR3: CASSFPGLKEQYF
DNA: TGTGCCAGCAGTTTTCCAGGGCTAAAAGAGCAGTACTTC
V: TRBV12-3/TRBV12-4
J: TRBJ2-7
size: few
D: .

CDR3: CASSVQEFGNYGYTF
DNA: TGTGCCAGCAGTGTCCAGGAGTTTGGAAACTATGGCTACACCTTC
V: TRBV2
J: TRBJ1-2
size: .
D: .